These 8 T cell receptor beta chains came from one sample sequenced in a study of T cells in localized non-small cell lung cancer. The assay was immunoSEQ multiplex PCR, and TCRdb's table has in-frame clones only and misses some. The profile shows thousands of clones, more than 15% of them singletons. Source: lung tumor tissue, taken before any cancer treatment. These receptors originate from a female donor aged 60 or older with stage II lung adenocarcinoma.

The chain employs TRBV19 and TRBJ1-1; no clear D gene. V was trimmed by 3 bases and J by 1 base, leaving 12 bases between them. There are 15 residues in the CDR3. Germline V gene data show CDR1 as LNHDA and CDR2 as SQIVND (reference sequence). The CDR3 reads CASSMGRTGNTEAFF. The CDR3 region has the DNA TGTGCCAGTAGTATGGGTCGAACGGGGAACACTGAAGCTTTCTTT. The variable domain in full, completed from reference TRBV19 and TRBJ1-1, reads DGGITQSPKYLFRKEGQNVTLSCEQNLNHDAMYWYRQDPGQGLRLIYYSQIVNDFQKGDIAEGYSVSREKKESFPLTVTSAQKNPTAFYLCASSMGRTGNTEAFFGQGTRLTVV.

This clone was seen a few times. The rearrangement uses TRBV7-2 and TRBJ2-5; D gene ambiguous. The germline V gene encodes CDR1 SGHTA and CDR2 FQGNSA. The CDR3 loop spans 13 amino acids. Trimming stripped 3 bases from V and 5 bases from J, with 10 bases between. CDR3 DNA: TGTGCCAGCAGCTTCAACAGTCGCGAGACCCAGTACTTC. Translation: CASSFNSRETQYF.

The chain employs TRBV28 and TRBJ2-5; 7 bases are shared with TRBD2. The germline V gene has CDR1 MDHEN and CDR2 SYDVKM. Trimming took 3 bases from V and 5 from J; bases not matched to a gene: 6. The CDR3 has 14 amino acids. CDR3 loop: CASSFGAGVETQYF. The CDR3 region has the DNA TGTGCCAGCAGTTTCGGGGCGGGAGTGGAGACCCAGTACTTC.

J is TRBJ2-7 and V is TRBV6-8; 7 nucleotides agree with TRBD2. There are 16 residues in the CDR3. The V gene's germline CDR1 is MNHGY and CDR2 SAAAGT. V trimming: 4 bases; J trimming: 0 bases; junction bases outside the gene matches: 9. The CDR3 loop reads CASSLRAGGSSYEQYF. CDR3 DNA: TGTGCCAGCAGTTTAAGAGCGGGCGGGAGCTCCTACGAGCAGTACTTC.

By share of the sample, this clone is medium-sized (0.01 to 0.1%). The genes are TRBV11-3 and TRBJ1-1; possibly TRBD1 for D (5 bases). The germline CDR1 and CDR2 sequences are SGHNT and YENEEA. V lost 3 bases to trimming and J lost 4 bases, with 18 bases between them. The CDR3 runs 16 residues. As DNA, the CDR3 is TGTGCCAGCAGCTTGGGGGGAAATCTGAGGAGCACTGAAGCTTTCTTT. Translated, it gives CASSLGGNLRSTEAFF.

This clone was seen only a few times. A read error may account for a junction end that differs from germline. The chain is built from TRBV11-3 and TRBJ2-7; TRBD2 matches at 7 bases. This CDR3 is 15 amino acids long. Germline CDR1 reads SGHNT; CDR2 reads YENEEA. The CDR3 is CASSLGGGSGYEQYF. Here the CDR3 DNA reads TGTGCCAGCAGTTTAGGTGGCGGGAGCGGCTACGAGCAGTACTTC. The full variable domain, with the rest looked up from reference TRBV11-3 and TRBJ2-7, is EAGVVQSPRYKIIEKKQPVAFWCNPISGHNTLYWYLQNLGQGPELLIRYENEEAVDDSQLPKDRFSAERLKGVDSTLKIQPAELGDSAVYLCASSLGGGSGYEQYFGPGTRLTVT.

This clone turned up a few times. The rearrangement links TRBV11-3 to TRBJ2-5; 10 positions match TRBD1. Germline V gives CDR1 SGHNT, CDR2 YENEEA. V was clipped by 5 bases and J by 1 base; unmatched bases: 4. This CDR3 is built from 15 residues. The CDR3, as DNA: TGTGCCAGCAGCCCGCGGACAGGGGGCCAAGAGACCCAGTACTTC. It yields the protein CASSPRTGGQETQYF.

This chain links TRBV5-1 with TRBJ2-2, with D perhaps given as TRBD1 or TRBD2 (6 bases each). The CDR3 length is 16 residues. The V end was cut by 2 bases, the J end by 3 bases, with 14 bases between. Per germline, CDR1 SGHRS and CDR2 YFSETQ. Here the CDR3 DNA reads TGCGCCAGCAGCTTCGTTGGGGGGCCCGACACCGGGGAGCTGTTTTTT. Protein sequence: CASSFVGGPDTGELFF.